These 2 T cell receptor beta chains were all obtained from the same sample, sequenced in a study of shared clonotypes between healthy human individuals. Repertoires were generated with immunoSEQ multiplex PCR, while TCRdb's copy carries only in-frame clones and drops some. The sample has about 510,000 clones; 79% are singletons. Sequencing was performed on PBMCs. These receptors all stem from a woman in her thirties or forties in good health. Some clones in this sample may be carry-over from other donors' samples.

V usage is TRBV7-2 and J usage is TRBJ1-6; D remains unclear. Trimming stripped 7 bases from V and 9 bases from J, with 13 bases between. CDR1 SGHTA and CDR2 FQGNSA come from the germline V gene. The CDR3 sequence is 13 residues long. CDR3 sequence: CASTHLVGSPLHF. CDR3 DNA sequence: TGTGCCAGCACCCACTTGGTGGGTTCACCCCTCCACTTT.

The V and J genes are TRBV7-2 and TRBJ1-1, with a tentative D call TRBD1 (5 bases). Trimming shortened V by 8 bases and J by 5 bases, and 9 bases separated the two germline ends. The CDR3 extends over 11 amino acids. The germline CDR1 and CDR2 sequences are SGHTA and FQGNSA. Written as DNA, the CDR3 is TGTGCCAGCTTCGGGGGTACTGAAGCTTTCTTT. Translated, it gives CASFGGTEAFF.